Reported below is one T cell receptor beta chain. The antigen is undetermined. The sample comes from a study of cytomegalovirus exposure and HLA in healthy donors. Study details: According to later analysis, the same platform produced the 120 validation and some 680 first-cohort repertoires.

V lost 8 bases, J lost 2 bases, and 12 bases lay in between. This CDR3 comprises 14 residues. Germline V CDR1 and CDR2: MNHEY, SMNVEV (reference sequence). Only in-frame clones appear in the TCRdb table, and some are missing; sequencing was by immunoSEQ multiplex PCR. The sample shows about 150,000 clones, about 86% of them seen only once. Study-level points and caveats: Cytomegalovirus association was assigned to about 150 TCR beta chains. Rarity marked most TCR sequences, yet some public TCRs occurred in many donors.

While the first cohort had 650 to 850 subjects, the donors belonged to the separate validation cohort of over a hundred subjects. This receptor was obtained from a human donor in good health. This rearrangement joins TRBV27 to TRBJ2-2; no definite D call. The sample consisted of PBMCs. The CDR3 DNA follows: TGTGCCAGCGGTCGATTAGATAACACCGGGGAGCTGTTTTTT. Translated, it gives CASGRLDNTGELFF.